Listed below are T cell receptor beta chains from one sample, sequenced in a study of CD8 T cells in ankylosing spondylitis. TCRdb independently ran MiXCR on the 5' RACE reads; one entry per CDR3 protein. This sample carries around 230,000 distinct CDR3 sequences, less than 9.5% of them seen once, and the ten largest clones take approximately 5%. Sequenced: blood, either unsorted or a sorted T cell fraction (not recorded which). All receptors come from a female donor with ankylosing spondylitis or in good health (not recorded which). Each CDR3 is given with its conserved first and last residue. Each record gives: clone size, D gene, V gene, J gene, CDR3 DNA, CDR3 protein. The D gene is left open where the match is weak. Clone size is given for some rows only: seen once, a few or many times, or a class if the clone is expanded.

>few|TRBD1|TRBV7-9|TRBJ2-2
TGTGCCAGCAGTTCCGGGACAGGGGGCGACGGGGAGCTGTTTTTT
CASSSGTGGDGELFF
>few|NA|TRBV7-9|TRBJ1-1
TGTGCCAGCAGCTTAGGGGTGGAGAGCACTGAAGCTTTCTTT
CASSLGVESTEAFF
>NA|NA|TRBV7-2|TRBJ1-2
TGTGCCAGCAGCTTATGGGACTACTATGGCTACACCTTC
CASSLWDYYGYTF
>few|NA|TRBV6-2/TRBV6-3|TRBJ2-1
TGTGCCAGCACCTCCCCGACAGGTCTTGAGCAGTTCTTC
CASTSPTGLEQFF
>many|TRBD2|TRBV4-3|TRBJ2-1
TGCGCCAGCAGCCATTCACTAGCGGGAGTCAATGAGCAGTTCTTC
CASSHSLAGVNEQFF
>many|TRBD1|TRBV10-3|TRBJ2-7
TGTGCCATCAGGGGACAGGGGGTCTCCTACGAGCAGTACTTC
CAIRGQGVSYEQYF
>many|NA|TRBV4-2|TRBJ2-7
TGTGCCAGCAGCCCAGAGATCTTACTGGGTGGCGAGCAGTACTTC
CASSPEILLGGEQYF
>NA|TRBD1|TRBV4-3|TRBJ1-2
TGCGCCAGCAGCCCCCGGGACAGGGGGGTCTATGGCTACACCTTC
CASSPRDRGVYGYTF
>NA|TRBD1|TRBV4-2|TRBJ2-7
TGTGCCAGCAGCCAAGACCTTAACCTGGGACAGCTATACGAGCAGTACTTC
CASSQDLNLGQLYEQYF
>few|NA|TRBV14|TRBJ2-2
TGTGCCAGCAGCCAAGTGCCGATGAACACCGGGGAGCTGTTTTTT
CASSQVPMNTGELFF
>many|NA|TRBV29-1|TRBJ2-2
TGCAGCGTCACAACGGCCATGAACACCGGGGAGCTGTTTTTT
CSVTTAMNTGELFF
>many|NA|TRBV9|TRBJ2-2
TGTGCCAGCAGCCAGCGGGACATCCCCGGGGAGCTGTTTTTT
CASSQRDIPGELFF
>many|NA|TRBV20-1|TRBJ2-7
TGCAGTGCTAGAGACCCGACGGGTAGCGTCTTCTACGAGCAGTACTTC
CSARDPTGSVFYEQYF
>many|NA|TRBV5-6|TRBJ1-1
TGTGCCAGCAGCGCTGGACTTTCCGACACTGAAGCTTTCTTT
CASSAGLSDTEAFF
>NA|TRBD2|TRBV7-9|TRBJ2-7
TGTGCCAGCAGTTCCACTAGCGGGGATACCTACGAGCAGTACTTC
CASSSTSGDTYEQYF
>many|NA|TRBV20-1|TRBJ2-1
TGCAGTGCTAGGTCGGAGGGAATCTACAATGAGCAGTTCTTC
CSARSEGIYNEQFF
>many|TRBD2|TRBV6-5|TRBJ2-7
TGTGCCAGCAGTTACCCGCTAGCGGACTCCTACGAGCAGTACTTC
CASSYPLADSYEQYF
>many|TRBD1|TRBV7-9|TRBJ2-3
TGTGCCAGCAGCTTACGGACAGGGCTTGATACGCAGTATTTT
CASSLRTGLDTQYF
>few|NA|TRBV6-1|TRBJ1-5
TGTGCCAGCAGCGAGTCGGCTAGCAATCAGCCCCAGCATTTT
CASSESASNQPQHF
>many|NA|TRBV18|TRBJ1-5
TGTGCCAGCTCCCCAGGTGGGGAGGTGCCCCAGCATTTT
CASSPGGEVPQHF
>many|TRBD2|TRBV20-1|TRBJ2-2
TGCAGTGCTAGGGAACTAGCGGGAGACACCGGGGAGCTGTTTTTT
CSARELAGDTGELFF
>many|NA|TRBV6-1|TRBJ1-1
TGTGCCAGCAGTGAAGTACGTATCACTGAAGCTTTCTTT
CASSEVRITEAFF
>few|NA|TRBV5-1|TRBJ2-3
TGCGCCAGCAGCATAGAAATAGATACGCAGTATTTT
CASSIEIDTQYF
>many|NA|TRBV29-1|TRBJ2-1
TGCAGCGTTAAGGACAGTCCCAATGAGCAGTTCTTC
CSVKDSPNEQFF
>many|NA|TRBV30|TRBJ2-1
TGTGCCTGGAGTGTCAGAGAGCAGTTCTTC
CAWSVREQFF
>many|TRBD1|TRBV29-1|TRBJ1-2
TGCAGCGTTGAGTTGGGAGGGGGCAGCTATGGCTACACCTTC
CSVELGGGSYGYTF
>many|NA|TRBV20-1|TRBJ2-1
TGCAGTGTGTCCATGCCCCCGGATGAGCAGTTCTTC
CSVSMPPDEQFF
>many|NA|TRBV5-1|TRBJ2-3
TGCGCCAGCAGCCTCGACCTCGGGACAGATACGCAGTATTTT
CASSLDLGTDTQYF
>many|NA|TRBV28|TRBJ1-1
TGTGCCAGCAGTTCCCCTGGGGGCGCAGAGACTGAAGCTTTCTTT
CASSSPGGAETEAFF
>many|NA|TRBV5-1|TRBJ1-1
TGCGCCAGCAGCGCCACGAGGGACACTGAAGCTTTCTTT
CASSATRDTEAFF
>many|TRBD2|TRBV5-1|TRBJ2-1
TGCGCCAGCAGCCTCCTAGCGGGTAGCTCCTACAATGAGCAGTTCTTC
CASSLLAGSSYNEQFF
>many|NA|TRBV5-1|TRBJ2-7
TGCGCCAGCAGCTTGGAGTTGGGGGCCTCCTACGAGCAGTACTTC
CASSLELGASYEQYF
>many|NA|TRBV20-1|TRBJ1-2
TGCAGTGGTGAAGGGATTAACTATGGCTACACCTTC
CSGEGINYGYTF
>many|NA|TRBV4-3|TRBJ2-3
TGCGCCAGCAGCCAAGAATCAGGGTTCCTCACAGATACGCAGTATTTT
CASSQESGFLTDTQYF
>few|NA|TRBV3-1|TRBJ1-1
TGTGCCAGCAGCCAAGATCGGGTGGGAGAGGGGTACACTGAAGCTTTCTTT
CASSQDRVGEGYTEAFF
>many|TRBD1|TRBV5-1|TRBJ2-1
TGCGCCAGCAGCTTGGCAGGGGGCTTCTACAATGAGCAGTTCTTC
CASSLAGGFYNEQFF
>many|NA|TRBV7-2|TRBJ2-3
TGTGCCAGCAGCTCCGCGGACGGCACAGATACGCAGTATTTT
CASSSADGTDTQYF
>few|NA|TRBV25-1|TRBJ2-6
TGTGCCAGCAGCGTCAAGTCACCCTCGGCCAACGTCCTGACTTTC
CASSVKSPSANVLTF
>many|NA|TRBV12-5|TRBJ2-1
TGTGCTAGTGGTTTGAAAGGGAGTTACAATGAGCAGTTCTTC
CASGLKGSYNEQFF
>many|TRBD1|TRBV9|TRBJ2-7
TGTGCCAGCAGCGTAGGGGACAGTCTCTCCTACGAGCAGTACTTC
CASSVGDSLSYEQYF
>many|NA|TRBV3-1|TRBJ2-6
TGTGCCAGCAGCCATGACACCTTTAGAGGGGCCAACGTCCTGACTTTC
CASSHDTFRGANVLTF
>many|NA|TRBV5-1|TRBJ1-1
TGCGCCAGCCGAGTACTACAGGAGATGAACACTGAAGCTTTCTTT
CASRVLQEMNTEAFF
>many|TRBD1|TRBV7-2|TRBJ1-2
TGTGCCAGCAGCTCCCTACAGGGGTTCAGTGGCTACACCTTC
CASSSLQGFSGYTF
>many|NA|TRBV29-1|TRBJ2-2
TGCAGCGTTCACGGGGGAACCGGGGAGCTGTTTTTT
CSVHGGTGELFF
>many|NA|TRBV6-2/TRBV6-3|TRBJ2-4
TGTGCCAGCAGGCGCTCAGCGGAGCTAGCCAAAAACATTCAGTACTTC
CASRRSAELAKNIQYF
>many|TRBD2|TRBV5-6|TRBJ2-1
TGTGCCAGCAGCTTGAGGGGGTACTCCGTGACTAGCGGCTCCTACAATGAGCAGTTCTTC
CASSLRGYSVTSGSYNEQFF
>NA|NA|TRBV10-3|TRBJ2-5
TGTGCCATCTCTGGCCAGGCCGACCAAGAGACCCAGTACTTC
CAISGQADQETQYF
>NA|NA|TRBV4-1|TRBJ2-1
TGCGCCAGCAGCCAAGAGGGGACGACTTCTCTCGATGAGCAGTTCTTC
CASSQEGTTSLDEQFF
>few|NA|TRBV20-1|TRBJ1-1
TGCAGTGCTAGAGATAAGGGGAACACTGAAGCTTTCTTT
CSARDKGNTEAFF